This T cell receptor beta chain was documented in a study of CD8+ T cells in alopecia areata. At least ten counts were recorded for this clone. Genes and germline come from the mouse. From the germline J gene comes the end of the CDR3, since the read stops 4 residues before it. Researchers sorted pooled cutaneous lymph node cells on the basis of CD4, CD8alpha, NKG2D, NKG2ACE and other markers. Per germline, CDR1 GKSSPN and CDR2 SITVG. Trimming removed 0 bases from V and 3 bases from J; junction bases left unmatched: 4. This CDR3 is 14 amino acids long. Sequencing relied on a cDNA template that was reverse transcribed from extracted RNA. The data were produced by immunoSEQ multiplex PCR, yet TCRdb's version contains in-frame clones alone and is incomplete. The repertoire consists of over 1,500 clones, none detected only once.

This chain connects TRBV31 to TRBJ1-1; 7 positions agree with TRBD1. Sequencing input: CD8+ T cells sorted from a lymph node. The origin of this receptor is a C3H/HeJ mouse with alopecia areata. Mouse strain MHC haplotype: H2-k. The CDR3 loop is CAWSLTGADTEVFF. The covered CDR3 bases are TGTGCCTGGAGTCTAACAGGGGCGGACACA.